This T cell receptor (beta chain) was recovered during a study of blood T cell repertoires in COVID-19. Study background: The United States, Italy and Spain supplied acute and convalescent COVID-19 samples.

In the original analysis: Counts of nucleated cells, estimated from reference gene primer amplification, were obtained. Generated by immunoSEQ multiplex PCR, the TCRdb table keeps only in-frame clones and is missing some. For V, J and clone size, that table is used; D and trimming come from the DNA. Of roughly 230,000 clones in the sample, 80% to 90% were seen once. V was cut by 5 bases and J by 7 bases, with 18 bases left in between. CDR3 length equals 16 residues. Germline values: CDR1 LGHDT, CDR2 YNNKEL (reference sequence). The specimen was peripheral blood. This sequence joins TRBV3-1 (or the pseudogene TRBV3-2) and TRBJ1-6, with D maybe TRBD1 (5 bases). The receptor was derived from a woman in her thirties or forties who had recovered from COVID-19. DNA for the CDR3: TGTGCCAGCAGCGCTGCGATAACAGGACCCAATTCACCCCTCCACTTT. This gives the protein CASSAAITGPNSPLHF.